This TCR beta chain was identified in a study of pediatric ulcerative colitis. The rectum was sampled with one to two pinch biopsies at colonoscopy. Study-wide results and limits: Repertoires came from total lymphocyte DNA, so rare subsets like regulatory T cells may be missed.

The repertoire was sequenced with immunoSEQ multiplex PCR; TCRdb's copy has only in-frame clones and lacks some. Here the sample spans about 24,000 clones, roughly 70% being singletons. This clone was counted between two and nine times. What it binds is unknown. Germline V gives CDR1 SGHTA, CDR2 FQGNSA. The CDR3 spans 15 residues. V was pared by 5 bases and J by 3 bases, with 14 bases between. V usage is TRBV7-2 and J usage is TRBJ2-1, with D possibly matching TRBD2 (7 bases). The clonotype comes from a boy younger than 18 with severe ulcerative colitis. The sample consisted of gut tissue. CDR3 DNA: TGTGCCAGCAGCCGGGGGCCTAGCGGCTACAATGAGCAGTTCTTC. Its translation: CASSRGPSGYNEQFF. The whole variable domain, remainder taken from reference TRBV7-2 and TRBJ2-1, is GAGVSQSPSNKVTEKGKDVELRCDPISGHTALYWYRQSLGQGLEFLIYFQGNSAPDKSGLPSDRFSAERTGGSVSTLTIQRTQQEDSAVYLCASSRGPSGYNEQFFGPGTRLTVL.